This T cell receptor beta chain is from a study of blood T cells in healthy people across ages. Study-level information: There was about one barcoded beta molecule captured by template switching per two T cells.

Study-level points and caveats: Not knowing donor CMV status may have confounded expanded clonotype changes.

It was with a sample-barcoded 5' primer and a J-beta primer mix that a second PCR of roughly 7 to 12 cycles was run. TCRdb reprocessed the 5' RACE reads via MiXCR and lists one record per CDR3 protein. The sample yields 540,000 or so distinct CDR3 sequences, less than 25% seen once. This clonotype came up many times. The antigen is unknown. These data were likewise used in another study, on T cells of mothers and their children. That work adds: Each 15 ul cDNA reaction used approximately 1.6 ug RNA; all RNA was used. Researchers found no T cell clones that were persistent and microchimeric.

Sequencing was carried out using blood. The source of this sequence is a boy younger than 18 in good health.

Here the CDR3 reads CASSLSIIAKNIQYF. The CDR3 coding sequence is TGTGCCAGCAGCTTATCGATAATAGCCAAAAACATTCAGTACTTC. The chain recombines TRBV11-2 with TRBJ2-4, with no clear D. The CDR3 is 15 residues long. V was clipped by 2 bases and J by 0 bases, with 8 bases between them. CDR1 and CDR2 (germline): SGHAT, FQNNGV.